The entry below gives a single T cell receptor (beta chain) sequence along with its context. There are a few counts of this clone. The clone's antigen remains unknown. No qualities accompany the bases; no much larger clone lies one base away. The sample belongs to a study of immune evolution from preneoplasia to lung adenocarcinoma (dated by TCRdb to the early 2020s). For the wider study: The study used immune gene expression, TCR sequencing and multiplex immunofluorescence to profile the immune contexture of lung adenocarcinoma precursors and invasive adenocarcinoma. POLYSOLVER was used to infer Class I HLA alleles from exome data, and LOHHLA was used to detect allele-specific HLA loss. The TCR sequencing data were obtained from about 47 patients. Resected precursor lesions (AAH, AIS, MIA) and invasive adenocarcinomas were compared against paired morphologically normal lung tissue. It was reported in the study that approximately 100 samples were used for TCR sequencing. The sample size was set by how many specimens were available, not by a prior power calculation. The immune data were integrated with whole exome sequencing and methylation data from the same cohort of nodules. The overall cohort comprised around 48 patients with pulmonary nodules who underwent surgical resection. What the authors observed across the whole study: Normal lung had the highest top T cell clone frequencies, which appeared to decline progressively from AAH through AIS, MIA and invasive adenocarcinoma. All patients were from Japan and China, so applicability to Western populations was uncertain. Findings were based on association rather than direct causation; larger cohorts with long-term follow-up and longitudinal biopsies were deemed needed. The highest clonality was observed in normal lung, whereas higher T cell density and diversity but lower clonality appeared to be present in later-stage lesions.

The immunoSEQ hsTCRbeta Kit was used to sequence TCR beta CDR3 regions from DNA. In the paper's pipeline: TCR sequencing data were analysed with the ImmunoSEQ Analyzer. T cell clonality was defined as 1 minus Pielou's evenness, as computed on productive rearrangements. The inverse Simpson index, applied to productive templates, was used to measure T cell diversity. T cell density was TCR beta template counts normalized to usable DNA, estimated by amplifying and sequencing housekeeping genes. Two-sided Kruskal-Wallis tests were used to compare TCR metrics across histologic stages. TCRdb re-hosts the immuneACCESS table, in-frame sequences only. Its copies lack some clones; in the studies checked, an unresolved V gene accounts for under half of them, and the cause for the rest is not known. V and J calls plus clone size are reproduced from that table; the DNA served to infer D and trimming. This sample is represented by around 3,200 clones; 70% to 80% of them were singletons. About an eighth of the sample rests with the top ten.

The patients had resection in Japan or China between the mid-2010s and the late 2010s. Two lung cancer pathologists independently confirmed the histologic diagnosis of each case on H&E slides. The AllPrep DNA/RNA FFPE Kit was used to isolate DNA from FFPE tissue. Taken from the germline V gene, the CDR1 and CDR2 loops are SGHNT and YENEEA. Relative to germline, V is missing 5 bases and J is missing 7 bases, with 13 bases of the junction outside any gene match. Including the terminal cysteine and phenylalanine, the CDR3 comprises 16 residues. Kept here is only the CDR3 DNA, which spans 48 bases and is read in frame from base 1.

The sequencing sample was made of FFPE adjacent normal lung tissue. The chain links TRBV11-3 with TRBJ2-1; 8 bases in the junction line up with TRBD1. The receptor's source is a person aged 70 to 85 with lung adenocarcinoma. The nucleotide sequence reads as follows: TGTGCCAGCAGCCGCCGAACTGGGACAGGTAGTAATGAGCAGTTCTTC. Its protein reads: CASSRRTGTGSNEQFF.